Following are 20 T cell receptor beta chains from one sample sequenced in a study of blood T cells in healthy people across ages. A J-beta primer mix and a sample-barcoded 5' primer were used in a second PCR of roughly 6 to 12 cycles. TCRdb recomputed calls from the 5' RACE reads with MiXCR, one row per CDR3 protein. The sample records about 810,000 distinct CDR3 sequences, around 36% being singletons. Source material: blood. The origin of the receptors is a man younger than 35 in good health.

This clonotype was observed a handful of times. This sequence joins TRBV7-9 and TRBJ1-1; D is uncertain. Deletions cut 4 bases from V and 4 bases from J, with 10 bases between. The CDR3 loop spans 13 amino acids. Germline V lookup: CDR1 SEHNR, CDR2 FQNEAQ (reference sequence). CDR3 bases: TGTGCCAGCAGCTCGCCCGGAAGCACTGAAGCTTTCTTT. Encoded protein: CASSSPGSTEAFF.

This chain uses TRBV20-1 with TRBJ1-2; no firm D call. V was pared by 1 base and J by 4 bases, with 10 bases between. The germline V gene encodes CDR1 DFQATT and CDR2 SNEGSKA (reference sequence). The CDR3 runs 13 residues. The DNA for the CDR3 is TGCAGTGCTAGAGGGCGGAGGTCCTATGGCTACACCTTC. Translating gives CSARGRRSYGYTF.

DNA of the CDR3: TGTGCCAGCAGCGTGTTCGGGGGGGCGGATGAGCAGTTCTTC. It codes for CASSVFGGADEQFF. The V gene is TRBV9, the J gene TRBJ2-1, with 8 bases identical to TRBD2. The germline CDR1 and CDR2 sequences are SGDLS and YYNGEE. The V and J ends lost 2 bases and 8 bases, in that order; junction bases with no gene match: 6. The CDR3 loop spans 14 amino acids.

This clonotype occurred a few times. The V and J genes are TRBV4-3 and TRBJ2-1; TRBD2 agrees at 11 bases. CDR1 and CDR2 from the germline V gene are LGHNA and YSLEER. The CDR3 sequence is 15 residues long. V dropped 4 bases and J dropped 6; count of bases not matched to a gene: 5. Here the CDR3 DNA reads TGCGCCAGCAGCCGGGTAGCGGGGGGGCCCAATGAGCAGTTCTTC. The encoded protein is CASSRVAGGPNEQFF.

This clonotype was picked up many times. The rearrangement links TRBV7-9 to TRBJ2-7; perhaps D is TRBD1 or TRBD2 (6 bases each). CDR1 SEHNR and CDR2 FQNEAQ come from the germline V gene (reference sequence). CDR3 length: 14 amino acids. Trimming pared 1 base from V and 7 bases from J, leaving 14 bases between. This chain's CDR3 is CASSLVPGAEEQYF. For the CDR3, the DNA is TGTGCCAGCAGCTTAGTTCCGGGGGCTGAAGAGCAGTACTTC.

A single count supports this clonotype. The J gene is TRBJ2-7, the V gene TRBV7-2, with 9 bases that match TRBD2. Germline loops: CDR1 SGHTA, CDR2 FQGNSA. The V and J ends lost 2 bases and 3 bases, in that order; junction bases with no gene match: 5. The CDR3 is 15 amino acids. The CDR3 DNA sequence: TGTGCCAGCAGCTTATTTGGAGCGGGGGGCTACGAGCAGTACTTC. Residues: CASSLFGAGGYEQYF.

In this sample, this clonotype turned up a few times. The V gene is TRBV27, the J gene TRBJ2-3; D uncertain. Germline lookup yields CDR1 MNHEY and CDR2 SMNVEV (reference sequence). The V end was cut by 10 bases, the J end by 1 base, with 3 bases between. The CDR3 is 10 amino acids. Here the CDR3 reads CATRTDTQYF. The DNA of the CDR3 is TGTGCCACCCGCACAGATACGCAGTATTTT.

This clonotype was detected many times. The J gene is TRBJ2-5, the V gene TRBV20-1; D possibly corresponds to TRBD2 (5 bases). V was trimmed by 3 bases and J by 5 bases, leaving 16 bases between them. The CDR3 is 14 residues long. Per germline, CDR1 DFQATT and CDR2 SNEGSKA (reference sequence). CDR3 DNA sequence: TGCAGTGCTAGGCCCCGAACTAGATGGGAGACCCAGTACTTC. Its translation is CSARPRTRWETQYF.

About this clonotype: A much larger clone differs by one base, so this may be a read error. This chain uses TRBV20-1 with TRBJ2-1; D remains unclear. V lost 1 base and J lost 13, with 8 bases in between. CDR3 length: 10 amino acids. The germline V gene has CDR1 DFQATT and CDR2 SNEGSKA (reference sequence). The CDR3 DNA reads TGCAGTGCTAGAGCCGAGACCCAGTTCTTC. Protein product: CSARAETQFF.

This rearrangement joins TRBV7-9 to TRBJ2-6; 9 bases map to TRBD1. The CDR3 has 18 residues. V trimming: 4 bases; J trimming: 4 bases; junction bases outside the gene matches: 11. Germline-derived CDR1 and CDR2 are SEHNR and FQNEAQ (reference sequence). CDR3 nucleotide sequence: TGTGCCAGCAGCTCCGGGCCGGGACAGGGTCTGGGGGCCAACGTCCTGACTTTC. Encoded protein: CASSSGPGQGLGANVLTF.

The chain has TRBV7-3 and TRBJ1-2, with D unclear. Germline values: CDR1 SGHTA, CDR2 FQGTGA. This CDR3 is built from 13 residues. Trimming removed 6 bases from V and 3 bases from J, with 11 bases in between. The CDR3, as DNA: TGTGCCAGCAGTGGTGACGGAGACTATGGCTACACCTTC. It translates to CASSGDGDYGYTF.

The V gene is TRBV20-1, the J gene TRBJ2-3; D may be TRBD1 or TRBD2 (6 bases each). Germline V gene lookup returns CDR1 DFQATT and CDR2 SNEGSKA (reference sequence). This CDR3 spans 14 amino acids. Trimming removed 5 bases from V and 6 bases from J, with 18 bases in between. The CDR3 spells CSAGRDIQLDTQYF. CDR3 DNA sequence: TGCAGTGCTGGGCGGGACATACAATTGGATACGCAGTATTTT.

This clonotype showed up just a few times. This chain connects TRBV11-2 to TRBJ2-3; 12 bases are a match to TRBD2. Germline V lookup: CDR1 SGHAT, CDR2 FQNNGV. The CDR3 is 21 residues long. Unmatched junction bases numbered 18, after V lost 5 bases and J lost 0 bases. DNA for the CDR3: TGTGCCAGCAGCATGGGGGGTCTAGCGGGGGGGCTTGTTCCTAGCACAGATACGCAGTATTTT. This codes for CASSMGGLAGGLVPSTDTQYF.

A few counts support this clonotype. The chain couples TRBV24-1 to TRBJ1-4, with TRBD1 as a possible D gene (5 bases). V was trimmed by 5 bases and J by 4 bases, leaving 13 bases between them. Germline lookup yields CDR1 KGHDR and CDR2 SFDVKD. There are 15 residues in the CDR3. CDR3 amino acids: CATSASGSGNEKLFF. The CDR3 DNA follows: TGTGCCACCAGTGCTTCAGGGTCTGGTAATGAAAAACTGTTTTTT.

This clonotype was observed a few times. The genes are TRBV4-3 and TRBJ2-1; the D gene could be TRBD1 or TRBD2 (5 bases each). Germline V gene lookup returns CDR1 LGHNA and CDR2 YSLEER. CDR3 length: 16 residues. Deletions cut 1 base from V and 8 bases from J, with 18 bases between. The CDR3 reads CASSQGGPGTAHEQFF. The CDR3 DNA reads TGCGCCAGCAGCCAAGGGGGTCCCGGGACCGCCCATGAGCAGTTCTTC.

This chain connects TRBV7-2 to TRBJ2-5; D remains ambiguous. Per the germline V gene, CDR1 is SGHTA and CDR2 is FQGNSA. This CDR3 is built from 13 residues. Trimming removed 1 base at V and 4 bases at J, with 7 bases between. The CDR3 reads CASSLVTRETQYF. The CDR3 coding sequence is TGTGCCAGCAGCTTAGTCACGCGAGAGACCCAGTACTTC.

In this sample, this clonotype turned up a few times. The genes are TRBV7-2 and TRBJ1-1; possible D gene TRBD1, 5 bases. CDR1 SGHTA and CDR2 FQGNSA come from the germline V gene. The CDR3 consists of 15 residues. V was clipped by 5 bases and J by 1 base, with 14 bases between them. CDR3 DNA: TGTGCCAGCAGCCTTGCTACAGGATCGAACACTGAAGCTTTCTTT. It encodes CASSLATGSNTEAFF.

This rearrangement joins TRBV4-2 to TRBJ2-4; D perhaps matches TRBD1 (5 bases). This CDR3 has 15 residues. V was cut by 0 bases and J by 8 bases, with 14 bases left in between. The germline gives CDR1 LGHNA, CDR2 YNFKEQ. CDR3 nucleotides: TGTGCCAGCAGCCAAGAATGGAGACCCAGGGACATTCAGTACTTC. Translating gives CASSQEWRPRDIQYF.

The chain combines TRBV4-1 with TRBJ1-5, with D perhaps TRBD1 (5 bases). Germline V lookup: CDR1 MGHRA, CDR2 YSYEKL. Trimming shortened V by 1 base and J by 6 bases, and 13 bases separated the two germline ends. The CDR3 has 15 residues. The CDR3 loop is CASSQVEGQGQPQHF. For the CDR3, the DNA is TGCGCCAGCAGCCAAGTCGAGGGGCAAGGTCAGCCCCAGCATTTT.

This clonotype showed up just a few times. The rearrangement uses TRBV3-1 and TRBJ2-6; D not certain. CDR1 and CDR2 (germline): LGHDT, YNNKEL (reference sequence). The CDR3 has 15 amino acids. The V end lost 2 bases, the J end lost 4 bases, and 9 bases lay between the germline ends. The CDR3 loop is CASSQRGVGANVLTF. The CDR3 DNA is TGTGCCAGCAGCCAAAGAGGCGTGGGGGCCAACGTCCTGACTTTC.